This TCR beta chain is from a study of tumor and adjacent non-tumor tissue in lung cancer. For the study at large: The patients, 10 men and roughly 5 women, were about 31 to 85 with stage I to III disease.

Three rounds of nested PCR, following a modified ARM-PCR protocol, produced the TCRbeta library. MiXCR, applied by TCRdb to the multiplex PCR reads, yields one record per CDR3 protein. The data show fewer than 85,000 distinct CDR3 sequences, less than 80% seen once. The CDR3 has 13 amino acids. Looked up from germline, CDR1 is SEHNR and CDR2 is FQNEAQ (reference sequence). RNA was extracted from bulk tissue without any cell sorting. Chemotherapy-naive patients with new lung cancer underwent thoracic surgery in China, August–late 2014. A remark on this clonotype: Its target is unknown. The germline gene is not matched at one end of the junction; a read error may be the cause.

Study results and limitations: Normal lung showed higher cumulative top 100 clone frequency than tumor.

This chain uses TRBV7-9 with TRBJ2-2, with D perhaps matching TRBD2 (5 bases). Sequenced material: lung tumor tissue. The TCR comes from a man aged 55 to 70 with non-small cell lung cancer. CDR3 sequence reads: CTSGSEGVGELFF. Here the CDR3 DNA reads TGTACCAGCGGCTCAGAGGGAGTCGGGGAGCTGTTTTTT.